Listed here are 21 T cell receptor beta chains from one sample, sequenced in a study of blood T cells in healthy people across ages. Then a second PCR, running about 6 to 12 cycles, was carried out with a sample-barcoded 5' primer and a J-beta primer mix. Using its own MiXCR run on the 5' RACE reads, TCRdb lists one record per CDR3 protein. The data show 2 million or so distinct CDR3 sequences, with about 50% seen just once and less than 2.5% held by the top ten. Specimen: blood. These receptors were taken from a woman in her 40s in good health.

This clonotype was recorded a few times. The chain employs TRBV7-2 and TRBJ2-7, with D possibly being TRBD1 (6 bases). CDR1 is SGHTA and CDR2 is FQGNSA in the germline V gene. The V gene lost 4 bases and the J gene lost 2 bases, with 15 bases spanning the gap. The CDR3 loop spans 15 amino acids. Here the CDR3 reads CASSSFPRGTYEQYF. The CDR3 region has the DNA TGTGCCAGCAGCTCTTTTCCCAGGGGTACCTACGAGCAGTACTTC.

This clonotype was seen just once. This chain uses TRBV28 with TRBJ1-2; unclear D gene. Germline CDR1 reads MDHEN; CDR2 reads SYDVKM. The V and J ends lost 1 base and 4 bases respectively, with 13 bases between them. The CDR3 loop spans 15 amino acids. The DNA of the CDR3 is TGTGCCAGCAGTTTATCTGCGACTGGGAGCTATGGCTACACCTTC. The encoded protein is CASSLSATGSYGYTF.

Note on this clonotype: Germline and junction disagree at one end, which may indicate a read error. This chain links TRBV27 with TRBJ2-2; D gene ambiguous. Germline loops: CDR1 MNHEY, CDR2 SMNVEV (reference sequence). The CDR3 length is 13 residues. The CDR3 DNA follows: TGTGTCAGCAGTCTTCGAACCGCCGGGGAGCTGTTTTTT. Its protein is CVSSLRTAGELFF.

The chain has TRBV7-2 and TRBJ1-2; D is ambiguous. The CDR3 runs 14 residues. The V and J ends lost 3 bases and 7 bases respectively, with 15 bases between them. Germline V gene sequence: CDR1 SGHTA, CDR2 FQGNSA. The CDR3 loop reads CASSLSPGVSGYTF. The CDR3 DNA reads TGTGCCAGCAGCTTGTCGCCCGGCGTAAGTGGCTACACCTTC.

The chain has TRBV7-9 and TRBJ1-1; no reliable D call. Germline assignment: CDR1 SEHNR and CDR2 FQNEAQ (reference sequence). The CDR3 totals 13 residues. The V and J ends lost 3 bases and 7 bases respectively, with 12 bases between them. The CDR3 spells CASSFDTRDEAFF. As DNA, the CDR3 is TGTGCCAGCAGCTTTGACACCAGAGATGAAGCTTTCTTT.

J is TRBJ1-2 and V is TRBV2; a weak D match, TRBD1 (5 bases). V lost 7 bases, J lost 0 bases, and 24 bases lay in between. The germline V gene has CDR1 SNHLY and CDR2 FYNNEI. This CDR3 has 18 residues. The CDR3 is CASTEGVGMGGANYGYTF. Here the CDR3 DNA reads TGTGCCAGCACGGAGGGCGTGGGAATGGGGGGAGCTAACTATGGCTACACCTTC. The complete variable domain, with remaining parts taken from reference TRBV2 and TRBJ1-2, reads EPEVTQTPSHQVTQMGQEVILRCVPISNHLYFYWYRQILGQKVEFLVSFYNNEISEKSEIFDDQFSVERPDGSNFTLKIRSTKLEDSAMYFCASTEGVGMGGANYGYTFGSGTRLTVV.

This clonotype was counted a few times. The chain is built from TRBV28 and TRBJ2-5; TRBD1 aligns across 10 bases. V gave up 6 bases and J gave up 2 bases; unmatched junction bases: 9. Per the germline V gene, CDR1 is MDHEN and CDR2 is SYDVKM. The CDR3 runs 16 residues. CDR3 sequence reads: CASSLWEDRGQETQYF. CDR3 in DNA: TGTGCCAGCAGCCTATGGGAGGACAGGGGGCAAGAGACCCAGTACTTC.

The CDR3 loop reads CASSLGSAPTDTQYF. DNA of the CDR3: TGTGCCAGCAGCTTGGGGAGCGCACCCACAGATACGCAGTATTTT. The rearrangement uses TRBV5-4 and TRBJ2-3; D unresolved. The CDR3 is 15 residues long. Trimming pared 0 bases from V and 2 bases from J, leaving 10 bases between. Germline CDR1 reads SGHNT; CDR2 reads YYREEE (reference sequence).

This clonotype was recorded a few times. The chain is built from TRBV7-9 and TRBJ1-1; 10 positions match TRBD1. Germline assignment: CDR1 SEHNR and CDR2 FQNEAQ (reference sequence). The ends lost 5 bases at V and 5 bases at J; junction bases unmatched: 11. CDR3 length: 16 amino acids. CDR3 region: CASSEQKRQGATEAFF. For the CDR3, the DNA is TGTGCCAGCAGCGAGCAGAAGAGACAGGGGGCAACTGAAGCTTTCTTT.

This clonotype was recorded many times. This rearrangement joins TRBV20-1 to TRBJ2-5, with D uncertain. CDR1 and CDR2 from the germline V gene are DFQATT and SNEGSKA (reference sequence). V was trimmed by 3 bases and J by 2 bases, leaving 7 bases between them. This CDR3 has 12 residues. The CDR3 is CSASSRQETQYF. The DNA for the CDR3 is TGCAGTGCTAGTTCCCGGCAAGAGACCCAGTACTTC.

Turning to this clonotype: This may come from a read error, since a much larger clone is one base off. The rearrangement uses TRBV29-1 and TRBJ2-7; TRBD1 might be the D (5 bases). Germline V lookup: CDR1 SQVTM, CDR2 ANQGSEA. The V and J ends lost 4 bases and 7 bases respectively, with 17 bases between them. This CDR3 spans 13 amino acids. The CDR3 reads CSVVGQGLDEQYF. Here the CDR3 DNA reads TGCAGCGTTGTAGGTCAGGGTCTGGATGAGCAGTACTTC.

J is TRBJ1-2 and V is TRBV5-1; no clear D. Trimming shortened V by 0 bases and J by 1 base, and 4 bases separated the two germline ends. CDR3 length equals 13 residues. The germline gives CDR1 SGHRS, CDR2 YFSETQ. The CDR3 bases are TGCGCCAGCAGCTTGGACTTTAACTATGGCTACACCTTC. Its translation is CASSLDFNYGYTF.

This clonotype was seen a few times. The chain combines TRBV15 with TRBJ2-1; 9 bases are a match to TRBD1. J lost 7 bases, V lost 5 bases, and 15 bases had no gene match. The germline V gene has CDR1 LNHNV and CDR2 YYDKDF (reference sequence). The CDR3 consists of 17 residues. CDR3 nucleotide sequence: TGTGCCACCAGCGCGGCCGGGAAACAGGGGGCGAAGAATGAGCAGTTCTTC. Its translation: CATSAAGKQGAKNEQFF.

The rearrangement uses TRBV12-3 or TRBV12-4 and TRBJ1-2; D perhaps matches TRBD1 (6 bases). The CDR3 extends over 17 amino acids. V was trimmed by 1 base and J by 0 bases, leaving 15 bases between them. The DNA of the CDR3 is TGTGCCAGCAGTTTAGTGGCAGGGGCGATTGCTAACTATGGCTACACCTTC. It encodes CASSLVAGAIANYGYTF.

The chain recombines TRBV7-2 with TRBJ2-3; 10 bases match TRBD2. The CDR3 covers 16 residues. Trimming took 0 bases from V and 4 from J; bases not matched to a gene: 4. Germline CDR1 and CDR2: SGHTA and FQGNSA. The CDR3 DNA sequence: TGTGCCAGCAGCTTAGCGTCCAGCGGGGGGGCAGATACGCAGTATTTT. Protein sequence: CASSLASSGGADTQYF.

This chain connects TRBV6-5 to TRBJ2-7; TRBD1 matches 7 bases. There are 16 residues in the CDR3. CDR1 is MNHEY and CDR2 is SVGAGI in the germline V gene. With V trimmed by 0 bases and J by 5 bases, 10 bases remained unmatched. The CDR3 protein is CASSYSINRGVDEQYF. Here the CDR3 DNA reads TGTGCCAGCAGTTACTCCATCAACAGGGGTGTCGACGAGCAGTACTTC.

V and J are TRBV6-1 and TRBJ2-5; D might be TRBD1 (5 bases). CDR3 size: 15 residues. The germline V and J ends were trimmed by 2 bases and 2 bases, with 12 bases remaining between them. The germline V gene has CDR1 MNHNS and CDR2 SASEGT. The CDR3 here is CASSEPGHIQETQYF. The CDR3 coding sequence is TGTGCCAGCAGTGAACCCGGACACATTCAAGAGACCCAGTACTTC.

This clonotype was observed a handful of times. The chain links TRBV28 to TRBJ2-1, with no clear D. The V gene lost 3 bases and the J gene lost 1 base, with 10 bases spanning the gap. The CDR3 spans 15 residues. Per the germline V gene, CDR1 is MDHEN and CDR2 is SYDVKM. The CDR3 spells CASSFGPGSYNEQFF. In nucleotides, the CDR3 is TGTGCCAGCAGTTTTGGACCCGGGTCCTACAATGAGCAGTTCTTC.

The V call is TRBV12-3 or TRBV12-4, the J call TRBJ2-1, with 9 nucleotides matching TRBD1. The CDR3 is 15 residues long. V shed 7 bases and J 4 bases; nucleotides not matched to a gene: 8. In nucleotides, the CDR3 is TGTGCCAGCATCAACGGACAGGGGAGGTACAATGAGCAGTTCTTC. Its translation is CASINGQGRYNEQFF.

V usage is TRBV5-4 and J usage is TRBJ2-7, with D tentatively TRBD1 (6 bases). Per the germline V gene, CDR1 is SGHNT and CDR2 is YYREEE (reference sequence). The CDR3 is 13 residues long. V was cut by 7 bases and J by 7 bases, with 18 bases left in between. In DNA form, the CDR3 reads TGTGCCAGCGCCACAGGGATTCTGGGGGAGCAGTACTTC. Translation gives CASATGILGEQYF.

The chain carries TRBV29-1 and TRBJ2-3; 7 bases agree with TRBD2. J gave up 4 bases and V 7 bases, and 8 bases lay outside the gene matches. The CDR3 is made up of 13 amino acids. CDR1 is SQVTM, CDR2 ANQGSEA, per germline. The CDR3 DNA is TGCAGCGCTCAGCGGGGTAGCGCAGATACGCAGTATTTT. This sequence encodes CSAQRGSADTQYF.